A selection of T cell receptor beta chains follows, all from one sample in a study of blood T cell repertoires in COVID-19. Data came from immunoSEQ multiplex PCR; TCRdb stores just in-frame clones and leaves some out. Altogether roughly 250,000 clones are present, 75% to 95% being singletons, with the ten largest covering 1.5% to 2%. The sample taken for sequencing was PBMCs or T cells enriched from blood (not recorded which). The receptors were gathered from a woman between 18 and 29 years old who had recovered from COVID-19. CDR3s include the opening cysteine and the closing phenylalanine or tryptophan. D genes are given only for firm matches. Only part of the rows carry a size: once, few, many, or a class if the clone is expanded.

TRBD1	TRBJ1-1	TRBV15	.	TGTGCCACCAGCAGAGACACGACAGGGGCTGAAGCTTTCTTT	CATSRDTTGAEAFF
.	TRBJ2-7	TRBV21-1	.	TGTGCCAGCAGCAAAGCCTCACAGGGGGGCGGTTTTCACGAGCAGTACTTC	CASSKASQGGGFHEQYF
.	TRBJ2-7	TRBV7-2	few	TGTGCCAGCAGCTTTGGCCCTTACGAGCAGTACTTC	CASSFGPYEQYF
.	TRBJ2-5	TRBV7-3	.	TGTGCCAGCAGCTTAAATGTAGAAGACCAAGAGACCCAGTACTTC	CASSLNVEDQETQYF
TRBD2	TRBJ2-5	TRBV3-1/TRBV3-2	.	TGTGCCAGCAGCCAATTTTTGGAGGGACTAGCGGGGGGGTTAGGGGAGACCCAGTACTTC	CASSQFLEGLAGGLGETQYF
TRBD1	TRBJ1-1	TRBV27	.	TGTGCCAGCAGTCGCGACAGGGGAAAGGGTACTGAAGCTTTCTTT	CASSRDRGKGTEAFF
.	TRBJ1-6	TRBV5-1	.	TGCGCCAGCAGCGGGGGACAACCCAATTCACCCCTCCACTTT	CASSGGQPNSPLHF
.	TRBJ1-3	TRBV5-1	.	TGCGCCAGCAGCTTAGGCGACAGGAGGGGAAACACCATATATTTT	CASSLGDRRGNTIYF
.	TRBJ2-4	TRBV28	.	TGTGCCAGCAGTTTTGGGGGACTTGAAAACATTCAGTACTTC	CASSFGGLENIQYF
.	TRBJ2-1	TRBV10-3	.	TGTGCCATCAGTGAGTCAGGCCGGGAGACTAGGAATGAGCAGTTCTTC	CAISESGRETRNEQFF
.	TRBJ1-2	TRBV24-1	.	TGTGCCACCAGTGACCGTCCCGGGGGCTACACCTTC	CATSDRPGGYTF
TRBD1	TRBJ2-7	TRBV9	.	TGTGCCAGCAAGGGTAGTGGACAGGCGTCCTACGAGCAGTACTTC	CASKGSGQASYEQYF
.	TRBJ2-7	TRBV20-1	.	TGCAGTGCAGCGAGGGTCCACGAGCAGTACTTC	CSAARVHEQYF
.	TRBJ1-5	TRBV27	few	TGTGCCAGCAGTCCGCGGGTACAAGGGCTATGGAGGGGTTCCGCCAATCAGCCCCAGCATTTT	CASSPRVQGLWRGSANQPQHF
.	TRBJ1-2	TRBV11-3	.	TGTGCCAGCAGCTTACAGACCGGGACTTATTATGGCTACACCTTC	CASSLQTGTYYGYTF
TRBD1	TRBJ1-1	TRBV6-5	.	TGTGCCAGCAGTTTGGGGACAGGGAAAGCTTTCTTT	CASSLGTGKAFF
.	TRBJ1-6	TRBV18	.	TGTGCCAGCTCACCAGGCAGGGAAGGGTCACCCCTCCACTTT	CASSPGREGSPLHF
TRBD2	TRBJ2-7	TRBV4-2	.	TGTGCCAGCAGCCAAGCGACTAGCGGGAGGTACGAGCAGTACTTC	CASSQATSGRYEQYF
.	TRBJ2-3	TRBV9	.	TGTGCCAGCAGCGTTAGCTGGAGCACAGATACGCAGTATTTT	CASSVSWSTDTQYF
TRBD1	TRBJ1-3	TRBV7-8	.	TGTGCCAGCAGCTTAGGGGGGACAGGGGGAAACACCATATATTTT	CASSLGGTGGNTIYF
TRBD2	TRBJ2-3	TRBV7-9	.	TGTGCCAGCAGCCCGCGTTTCGGAGGACTAGCGGGAAACTCAGATACGCAGTATTTT	CASSPRFGGLAGNSDTQYF
.	TRBJ1-1	TRBV5-1	.	TGCGCCAGCAGCTTAGGGGACACTGAAGCTTTCTTT	CASSLGDTEAFF
TRBD1	TRBJ2-7	TRBV29-1	.	TGCAGCGTCCTGACAGGGCCCCCCTACGAGCAGTACTTC	CSVLTGPPYEQYF
.	TRBJ2-2	TRBV9	.	TGTGCCAGCAGCTCGTCCGAGGCCTTCACCGGGGAGCTGTTTTTT	CASSSSEAFTGELFF
TRBD1	TRBJ1-1	TRBV30	.	TGTGCCCGGCAGGGGGACATACGAGATCCCATGAACACTGAAGCTTTCTTT	CARQGDIRDPMNTEAFF
TRBD1	TRBJ1-2	TRBV9	.	TGTGCCAGCAGCGTAGTTGGGGACAGGGGGGATGGCTACACCTTC	CASSVVGDRGDGYTF
.	TRBJ1-5	TRBV20-1	.	TGCAGTGCTAGTCGGCAGGGTGGGGATCAGCCCCAGCATTTT	CSASRQGGDQPQHF
TRBD1	TRBJ1-2	TRBV19	.	TGTGCCAGTAGTACGGACAGGGCTGGAGGCTACACCTTC	CASSTDRAGGYTF
.	TRBJ2-7	TRBV9	.	TGTGCCAGCAGCGCTCTAACAGGGAGCGACGAGCAGTACTTC	CASSALTGSDEQYF
.	TRBJ1-3	TRBV2	.	TGTGCCAGCGGAACAGGAATACGTGGAAACACCATATATTTT	CASGTGIRGNTIYF
.	TRBJ2-5	TRBV13	.	TGTGCCAGCAGACGGAGCGGTATATCATCAGAGACCCAGTACTTC	CASRRSGISSETQYF
TRBD1	TRBJ1-2	TRBV3-1/TRBV3-2	.	TGTGCCAGCAGCCCGGACAGGGTAATGGGCTACACCTTC	CASSPDRVMGYTF
.	TRBJ2-3	TRBV27	once	TGTGCCAGCAGTTTCCGGGATAGCAGGACAGATACGCAGTATTTT	CASSFRDSRTDTQYF
.	TRBJ2-7	TRBV5-1	.	TGCGCCAGCAGCCTGGGCGGGACAGTCGACTACGAGCAGTACTTC	CASSLGGTVDYEQYF
.	TRBJ1-1	TRBV6-4	.	TGTGCCAGCAGTGACTCACAGGGTAAAGCTTTCTTT	CASSDSQGKAFF
.	TRBJ1-1	TRBV4-1	.	TGCGCCAGCAGCCTGGGGGCGGGAGAAACTGAAGCTTTCTTT	CASSLGAGETEAFF
TRBD2	TRBJ2-2	TRBV28	.	TGTGCCAGCAGCTTTTCTAGCGGGAGGGCCGGGGAGCTGTTTTTT	CASSFSSGRAGELFF
TRBD1	TRBJ1-2	TRBV28	.	TGTGCCAGCAGTTTGACCAGGGGGCGTTGGCATGGCTACACCTTC	CASSLTRGRWHGYTF
.	TRBJ2-7	TRBV10-3	.	TGTGCCATCAGTGATTTTCCCCCGGGACAAACTTACGAGCAGTACTTC	CAISDFPPGQTYEQYF
TRBD1	TRBJ1-1	TRBV19	.	TGTGCCAGTAGACTGACAGGGCGGAACACTGAAGCTTTCTTT	CASRLTGRNTEAFF
.	TRBJ1-2	TRBV28	.	TGTGCCAGCAGTTTACCAACCTCCACAGGGCTCTTAAACTATGGCTACACCTTC	CASSLPTSTGLLNYGYTF
TRBD2	TRBJ2-7	TRBV19	.	TGTGCCAGTAGTCGGGCTAGCGGGGGCCGGGGAGAGCAGTACTTC	CASSRASGGRGEQYF
.	TRBJ1-2	TRBV19	.	TGTGCCAGTAGTAGGGGAGGAGTCTATGGCTACACCTTC	CASSRGGVYGYTF
.	TRBJ1-2	TRBV28	.	TGTGCCAGCAGCCTGCTACAGGGATCGGCCTATGGCTACACCTTC	CASSLLQGSAYGYTF
.	TRBJ1-5	TRBV27	.	TGTGCCAGCAGAGGAGATAGCAATCAGCCCCAGCATTTT	CASRGDSNQPQHF
.	TRBJ2-4	TRBV15	.	TGTGCCACCAGCAGAGATCGTCAGAACATTCAGTACTTC	CATSRDRQNIQYF
TRBD2	TRBJ2-5	TRBV5-4	.	TGTGCCGGGACTAGCCGGGGATTGGAGGAGACCCAGTACTTC	CAGTSRGLEETQYF
.	TRBJ2-7	TRBV5-4	.	TGTGCCAGCAGCTTTACTACATCCCCCTACGAGCAGTACTTC	CASSFTTSPYEQYF
.	TRBJ1-3	TRBV6-4	.	TGTGCCAGCAGTGAAGCCGCTGACGGGGGGACCTCTGGAAACACCATATATTTT	CASSEAADGGTSGNTIYF
TRBD1	TRBJ2-7	TRBV29-1	once	TGCAGCGTGCGGACAGGAAATTCCTACGAGCAGTACTTC	CSVRTGNSYEQYF
.	TRBJ2-2	TRBV9	.	TGTGCCAGCAGCGTAGACGGGACTGGATACACCGGGGAGCTGTTTTTT	CASSVDGTGYTGELFF
.	TRBJ2-7	TRBV10-3	.	TGTGCCATCAGTGAGTCCCCCCGCTCCTACGAGCAGTACTTC	CAISESPRSYEQYF
TRBD2	TRBJ2-3	TRBV11-3	.	TGTGCCAGCAGCCTCTACCTAGCGGGGGAAGATACGCAGTATTTT	CASSLYLAGEDTQYF
.	TRBJ2-4	TRBV5-1	.	TGCGCCAGCAGCTTGGGACCGTGGGGCAAAGAAAACATTCAGTACTTC	CASSLGPWGKENIQYF
TRBD1	TRBJ1-2	TRBV6-5	once	TGTGCCAGCAGGGGACAGGGCTATGGCTACACCTTC	CASRGQGYGYTF